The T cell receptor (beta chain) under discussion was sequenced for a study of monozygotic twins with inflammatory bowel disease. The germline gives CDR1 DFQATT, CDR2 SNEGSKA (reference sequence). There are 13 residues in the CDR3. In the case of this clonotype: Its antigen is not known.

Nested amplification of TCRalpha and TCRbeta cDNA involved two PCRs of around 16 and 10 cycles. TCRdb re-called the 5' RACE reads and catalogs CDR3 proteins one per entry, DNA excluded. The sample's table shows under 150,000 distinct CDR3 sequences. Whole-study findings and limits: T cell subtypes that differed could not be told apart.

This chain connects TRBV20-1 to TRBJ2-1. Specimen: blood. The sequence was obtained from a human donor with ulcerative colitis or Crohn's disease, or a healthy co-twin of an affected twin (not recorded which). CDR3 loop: CSAREAADNEQFF.